This entry is about one T cell receptor (beta chain). Profiling relied on immunoSEQ multiplex PCR, and the TCRdb table lists in-frame clones only, not all of them. The data show about 70,000 clones, 85% to 95% seen once. The data derive from a study of T cell changes during pregnancy in multiple sclerosis. The CDR3 extends over 14 amino acids. V lost 4 bases and J lost 2; bases outside the gene matches: 6. Per germline, CDR1 GTSNPN and CDR2 SVGIG (reference sequence). The sample consisted of CD8+ T cells from peripheral blood mononuclear cells, taken in the third trimester of pregnancy. This receptor was obtained from a female donor in good health, enrolled as a control in a pregnancy study. The chain has TRBV30 and TRBJ2-7; the match to TRBD1 covers 9 bases. Here the CDR3 reads CAWTAGTGPYEQYF. The CDR3 nucleotides read TGTGCCTGGACCGCCGGGACAGGGCCCTACGAGCAGTACTTC.